Sequencing of this T cell receptor (beta chain) was carried out in a study of glioma-infiltrating T cells. This clonotype was seen ten or more times. Using RNA template, CDR3s of TCR alpha and beta were amplified with iRepertoire arm-PCR. TCRdb reprocessed the multiplex PCR reads via MiXCR and lists one record per CDR3 protein. This table has approximately 120,000 distinct CDR3 sequences, 20% to 25% appearing once. The TCR originated in a human donor with low-grade glioma or glioblastoma, undergoing nonglioma brain surgery, or in good health (not recorded which). Sample: glioma tissue, nonneoplastic brain tissue, or PBMCs (not recorded which).

Here the CDR3 reads CASSEGTVNEQFF. Written as DNA, the CDR3 is TGTGCCAGCAGTGAAGGGACTGTCAATGAGCAGTTCTTC. The V and J genes are TRBV6-1 and TRBJ2-1; TRBD2 is a possible D gene (5 bases). V shed 1 base and J shed 6 bases, with 7 bases lying between them. This CDR3 has 13 residues. In germline, CDR1 is MNHNS, CDR2 SASEGT.